The clone carrying this T cell receptor (beta chain) was found many times. Germline-derived CDR1 and CDR2 are LGHNA and YSLEER. The CDR3 length is 14 residues. V lost 5 bases, J lost 6 bases, and 11 bases lay in between. This sample is part of a study of T cells in Graves' hyperthyroidism and ophthalmopathy. Amplified TCR beta CDR3 regions derived from RNA transcripts. Using the HTBI primer set, a first-round RT-PCR was run on the TCR CDR3. TCRdb processed the multiplex PCR reads anew with MiXCR; each CDR3 protein has one entry. Of some 510,000 distinct CDR3 sequences listed, about 45% were seen once; the top ten hold roughly 8.2%. Graves' hyperthyroidism showing no ophthalmopathy progression within 18 months was considered stable.

This rearrangement joins TRBV4-3 to TRBJ1-6, with a tentative D call TRBD1 (5 bases). The sample consisted of peripheral blood or thyroid tissue (not recorded which). The sequence derives from a woman younger than 35 with Graves' hyperthyroidism. CDR3 in DNA: TGCGCCAGCAGCGAAGGACATACTAATTCACCCCTCCACTTT. As protein: CASSEGHTNSPLHF.